This T cell receptor beta chain is drawn from a study of T-cell reconstitution after alpha-beta-depleted transplantation in children. Germline assignment: CDR1 SGHDT and CDR2 YYEEEE. The CDR3 is made up of 14 amino acids. V was cut by 0 bases and J by 3 bases, with 10 bases left in between. Construction of the TCRbeta library involved unique molecular identifiers. TCRdb processed the PCR reads anew with MiXCR; each CDR3 protein has one entry. The repertoire holds some 460,000 distinct CDR3 sequences, with 15% to 20% as singletons. General study points: Elevated TCRbeta diversity at day 60 was traced, in some patients, to surviving recipient T cells and thymic progenitors. Once a year had passed after transplant, T-cell counts and diversity came mostly from newly produced T cells.

This clonotype occurred a few times. Its antigen is still unknown. The chain joins TRBV5-6 to TRBJ2-7; perhaps TRBD2 as D (6 bases). The sequence was collected from a boy in the first two years of life who had a stem cell transplant for Wiskott-Aldrich syndrome, so the T cells may come from the graft donor. The sequencing here drew on PBMCs, mostly from graft donor cells, taken 360 days after TCRalphabeta/CD19-depleted stem cell transplant. CDR3: CASSLGDFFYEQYF. The CDR3 region has the DNA TGTGCCAGCAGCTTGGGGGACTTCTTCTACGAGCAGTACTTC.